This T cell receptor beta chain was observed in a study of blood T cell repertoires in COVID-19. Study-level information: Material from acute and convalescent COVID-19 was sourced from the United States, Italy and Spain. T cells, B-cell-depleted T cells, or PBMCs supplied cDNA or gDNA.

Measured with immunoSEQ multiplex PCR; TCRdb has only the in-frame clones, and not every one. The sample yields over 200,000 clones, 90% to 95% seen once. Germline values: CDR1 SGHTA, CDR2 FQGNSA. The ends lost 6 bases at V and 3 bases at J; junction bases unmatched: 7. This CDR3 region has 15 residues. The material sequenced was peripheral blood. The source is a man in his sixties with COVID-19, enrolled during active disease. This sequence joins TRBV7-2 and TRBJ1-5; 8 bases are a match to TRBD1. Here the CDR3 DNA reads TGTGCCAGCAGGATGGACAGGGCCCTCAATCAGCCCCAGCATTTT. It translates to CASRMDRALNQPQHF.